This note documents a single TCR beta chain sequence. The source of the sample is a study of cytomegalovirus exposure and HLA in healthy donors. Unmatched junction bases numbered 6, after V lost 4 bases and J lost 1 base. CDR1 and CDR2 from the germline V gene are SNHLY and FYNNEI. The CDR3 extends over 15 amino acids. In the PCR, 60 Vbeta and 13 Jbeta primers were used. Using immunoSEQ multiplex PCR, the repertoire was profiled, and TCRdb retains in-frame clones only, with some absent. This table holds approximately 170,000 clones, about three quarters found once. The sample was PBMCs. The rearrangement uses TRBV2 and TRBJ2-5; 7 bases are shared with TRBD1. The origin of this receptor is a girl aged 10-17 years in good health and CMV-seronegative. CDR3 in amino acids: CASSGSRTGQETQYF. CDR3 bases: TGTGCCAGCAGTGGCAGCCGGACAGGCCAAGAGACCCAGTACTTC.